This TCR beta chain was profiled in a study of cytomegalovirus exposure and HLA in healthy donors. The CDR3 consists of 12 residues. Germline loops: CDR1 MNHEY, CDR2 SVGAGI. V lost 5 bases, J lost 4 bases, and 0 bases stayed unmatched. Libraries were prepared by immunoSEQ multiplex PCR; TCRdb keeps only in-frame clonotypes and omits some of them. The sample holds approximately 120,000 clones; approximately 90% are singletons and the top ten take 1.5% to 2%. The clonotype originates from a woman aged 18-30 years in good health and CMV-seronegative. The gene calls are TRBV6-5 and TRBJ1-2; 8 nucleotides agree with TRBD1. Sequences were obtained from PBMCs. The chain's CDR3 is CASSDRGYGYTF. CDR3 sequence (DNA): TGTGCCAGCAGTGACAGGGGCTATGGCTACACCTTC.